This T cell receptor (beta chain) was captured in a study of T-cell reconstitution after alpha-beta-depleted transplantation in children. Study results and caveats: There were reportedly several hundred expanded graft clones from which alpha-beta T cells came about two months after transplant. Surviving recipient T cells and thymic progenitors accounted for the high day-60 TCRbeta diversity observed in some patients. Hyperexpanded clones declined; after one year, newly produced T cells mostly supplied diversity.

Construction of the TCRbeta library involved unique molecular identifiers. TCRdb ran MiXCR on the PCR reads and lists one entry per CDR3 protein. Of over 450,000 distinct CDR3 sequences listed, about 11% are singletons. CDR1 and CDR2 (germline): SSHAT, FNYEAQ (reference sequence). This CDR3 has 14 amino acids. At least ten counts were recorded for this clonotype. Its specificity is unknown. A junction boundary mismatches the germline segment, possibly from a read error. Sequenced here: PBMCs, sampled before TCRalphabeta/CD19-depleted stem cell transplant. The rearrangement joins TRBV7-7 to TRBJ2-2, with D possibly being TRBD1 (6 bases). The sequence came from a child younger than 10 with inherited bone marrow failure, due to receive a stem cell transplant. CDR3 coding DNA: TGTGCTAGCAGTTCTAACCAGGGGTTCGGGGAGCTGTTTTTT. Its translation: CASSSNQGFGELFF.